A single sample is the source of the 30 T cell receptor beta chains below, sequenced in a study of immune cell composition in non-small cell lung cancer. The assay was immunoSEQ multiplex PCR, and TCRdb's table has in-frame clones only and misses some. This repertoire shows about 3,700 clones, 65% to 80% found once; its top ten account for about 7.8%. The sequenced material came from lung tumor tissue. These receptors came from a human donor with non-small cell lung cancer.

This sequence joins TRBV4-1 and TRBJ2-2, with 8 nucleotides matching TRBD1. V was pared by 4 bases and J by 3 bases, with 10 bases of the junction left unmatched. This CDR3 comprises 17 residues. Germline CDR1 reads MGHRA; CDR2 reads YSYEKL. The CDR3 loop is CASSPLGQGAHTGELFF. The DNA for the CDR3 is TGCGCCAGCAGCCCTCTAGGCCAGGGGGCGCACACCGGGGAGCTGTTTTTT.

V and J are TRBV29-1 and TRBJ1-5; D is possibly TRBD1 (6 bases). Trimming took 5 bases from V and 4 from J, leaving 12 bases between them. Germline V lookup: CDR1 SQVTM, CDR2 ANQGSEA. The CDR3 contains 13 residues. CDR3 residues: CSVLGQINQPQHF. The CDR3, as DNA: TGCAGCGTTCTAGGACAGATAAATCAGCCCCAGCATTTT.

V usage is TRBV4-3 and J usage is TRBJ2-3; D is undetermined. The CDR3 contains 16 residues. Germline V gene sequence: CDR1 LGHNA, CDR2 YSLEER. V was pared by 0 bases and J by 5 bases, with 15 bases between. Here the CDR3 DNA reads TGCGCCAGCAGCCAAGATTTAAAGATCTCGGGAGATACGCAGTATTTT. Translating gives CASSQDLKISGDTQYF.

CDR3 sequence (DNA): TGTGCCAGCAGCCCGGGACTAGCGGGAGGGCTGGAGCAGTACTTC. Translating it yields CASSPGLAGGLEQYF. The V call is TRBV7-9, the J call TRBJ2-7; 16 bases are a match to TRBD2. CDR3 length: 15 residues. Trimming took 5 bases from V and 7 from J; bases not matched to a gene: 5. Germline CDR1 SEHNR, CDR2 FQNEAQ (reference sequence).

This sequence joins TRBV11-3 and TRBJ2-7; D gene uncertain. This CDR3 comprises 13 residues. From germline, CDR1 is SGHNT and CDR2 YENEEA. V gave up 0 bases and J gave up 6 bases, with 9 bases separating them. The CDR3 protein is CASSLEVSSEQYF. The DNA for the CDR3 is TGTGCCAGCAGCTTAGAAGTCTCGAGCGAGCAGTACTTC.

DNA for the CDR3: TGTGCCAGCTCACCACCCACTAGCAGGAGGGTCCAAAATGAGCAGTTCTTC. It translates to CASSPPTSRRVQNEQFF. The chain employs TRBV18 and TRBJ2-1; maybe TRBD2 (6 bases). The V gene lost 0 bases and the J gene lost 7 bases, with 19 bases spanning the gap. Germline CDR1 is KGHSH and CDR2 is LQKENI. CDR3 length equals 17 residues.

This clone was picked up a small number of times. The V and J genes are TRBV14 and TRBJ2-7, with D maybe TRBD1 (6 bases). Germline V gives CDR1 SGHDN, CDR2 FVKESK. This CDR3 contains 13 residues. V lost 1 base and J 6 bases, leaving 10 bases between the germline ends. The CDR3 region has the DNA TGTGCCAGCAGCCAAGCGGACAGTAGCGAGCAGTACTTC. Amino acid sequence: CASSQADSSEQYF.

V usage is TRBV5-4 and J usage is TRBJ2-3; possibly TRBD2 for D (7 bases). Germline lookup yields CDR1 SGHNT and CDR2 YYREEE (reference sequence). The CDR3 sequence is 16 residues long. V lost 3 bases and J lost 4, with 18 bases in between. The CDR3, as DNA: TGTGCCAGCAGCTGGGGGGGCTCCCGAAGGGCAGATACGCAGTATTTT. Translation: CASSWGGSRRADTQYF. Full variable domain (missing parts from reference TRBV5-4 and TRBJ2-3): ETGVTQSPTHLIKTRGQQVTLRCSSQSGHNTVSWYQQALGQGPQFIFQYYREEENGRGNFPPRFSGLQFPNYSSELNVNALELDDSALYLCASSWGGSRRADTQYFGPGTRLTVL.

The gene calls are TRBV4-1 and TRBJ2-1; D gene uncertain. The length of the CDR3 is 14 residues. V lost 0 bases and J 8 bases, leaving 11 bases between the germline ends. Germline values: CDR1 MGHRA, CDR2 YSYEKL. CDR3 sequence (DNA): TGCGCCAGCAGCCAAGACCGAGTAGGAGATGAGCAGTTCTTC. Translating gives CASSQDRVGDEQFF.

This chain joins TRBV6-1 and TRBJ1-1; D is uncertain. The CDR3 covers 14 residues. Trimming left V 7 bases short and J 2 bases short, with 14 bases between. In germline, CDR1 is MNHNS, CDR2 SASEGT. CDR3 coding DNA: TGTGCCAGCACCGAAGGACTTTTTAACACTGAAGCTTTCTTT. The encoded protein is CASTEGLFNTEAFF.

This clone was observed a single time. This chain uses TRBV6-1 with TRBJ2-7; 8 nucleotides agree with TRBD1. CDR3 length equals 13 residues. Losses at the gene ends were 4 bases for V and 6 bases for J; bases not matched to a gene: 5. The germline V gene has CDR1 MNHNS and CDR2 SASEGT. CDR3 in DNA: TGTGCCAGCAGTGTCGACAGGGGAGGCGAGCAGTACTTC. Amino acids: CASSVDRGGEQYF.

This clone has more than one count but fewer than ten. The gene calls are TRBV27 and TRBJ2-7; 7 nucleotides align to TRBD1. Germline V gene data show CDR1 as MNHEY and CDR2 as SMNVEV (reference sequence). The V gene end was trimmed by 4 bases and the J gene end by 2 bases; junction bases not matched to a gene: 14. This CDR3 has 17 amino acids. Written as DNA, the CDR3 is TGTGCCAGCAGTTCCCACTTTTTCGGGACAGTCGCCTACGAGCAGTACTTC. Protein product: CASSSHFFGTVAYEQYF.

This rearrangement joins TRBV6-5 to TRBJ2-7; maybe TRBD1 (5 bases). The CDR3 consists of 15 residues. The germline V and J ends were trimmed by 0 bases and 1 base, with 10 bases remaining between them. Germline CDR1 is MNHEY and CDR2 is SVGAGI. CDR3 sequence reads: CASSYSAGRSYEQYF. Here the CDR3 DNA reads TGTGCCAGCAGTTACTCGGCAGGGCGATCCTACGAGCAGTACTTC.

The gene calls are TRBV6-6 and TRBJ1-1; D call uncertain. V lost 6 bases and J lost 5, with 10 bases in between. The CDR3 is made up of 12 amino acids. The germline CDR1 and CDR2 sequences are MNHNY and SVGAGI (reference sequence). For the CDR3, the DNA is TGTGCCAGCAGCTGGGGAGATACTGAAGCTTTCTTT. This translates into CASSWGDTEAFF.

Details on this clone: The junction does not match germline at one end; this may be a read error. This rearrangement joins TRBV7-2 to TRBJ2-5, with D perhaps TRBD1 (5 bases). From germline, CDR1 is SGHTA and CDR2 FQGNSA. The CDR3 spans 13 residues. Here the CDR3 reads CASSLDRQRRQYF. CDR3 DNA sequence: TGTGCCAGCAGTTTAGACCGACAGAGACGCCAGTACTTC. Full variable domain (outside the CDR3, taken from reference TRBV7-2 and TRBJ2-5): GAGVSQSPSNKVTEKGKDVELRCDPISGHTALYWYRQSLGQGLEFLIYFQGNSAPDKSGLPSDRFSAERTGGSVSTLTIQRTQQEDSAVYLCASSLDRQRRQYFGPGTRLLVL.

CDR3 in amino acids: CASSQSGGITEAFF. In DNA, the CDR3 is TGTGCCAGCAGCCAATCGGGGGGGATCACTGAAGCTTTCTTT. The gene calls are TRBV16 and TRBJ1-1, with TRBD1 as a possible D gene (5 bases). Per germline, CDR1 KGHSY and CDR2 FQNENV. This CDR3 is built from 14 residues. V lost 0 bases, J lost 4 bases, and 9 bases lay in between.

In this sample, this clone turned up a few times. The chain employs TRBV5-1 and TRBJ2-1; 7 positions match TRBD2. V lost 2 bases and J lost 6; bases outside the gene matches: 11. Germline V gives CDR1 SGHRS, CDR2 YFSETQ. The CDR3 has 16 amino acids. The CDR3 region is CASSFYTGTTSNEQFF. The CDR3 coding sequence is TGCGCCAGCAGCTTTTACACCGGGACTACCTCCAATGAGCAGTTCTTC.

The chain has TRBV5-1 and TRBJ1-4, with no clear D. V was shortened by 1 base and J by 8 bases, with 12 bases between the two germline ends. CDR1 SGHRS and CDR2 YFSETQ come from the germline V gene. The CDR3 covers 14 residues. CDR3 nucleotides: TGCGCCAGCAGCTTGAACTTAGCCGAAGAAAAACTGTTTTTT. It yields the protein CASSLNLAEEKLFF.

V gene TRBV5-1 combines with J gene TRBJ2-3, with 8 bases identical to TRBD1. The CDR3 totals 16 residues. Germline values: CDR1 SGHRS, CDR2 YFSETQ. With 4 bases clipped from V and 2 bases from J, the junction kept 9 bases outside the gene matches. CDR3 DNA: TGCGCCAGCAGCGCCCTAACAGGGGGGCACACAGATACGCAGTATTTT. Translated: CASSALTGGHTDTQYF.

The CDR3 nucleotides are TGCGCCAGCAGCCCCAGGACAGGGGGCTCTGGAAACACCATATATTTT. Its protein is CASSPRTGGSGNTIYF. This rearrangement joins TRBV4-3 to TRBJ1-3; 10 bases line up with TRBD1. Germline V gene data show CDR1 as LGHNA and CDR2 as YSLEER. V was clipped by 4 bases and J by 0 bases; unmatched bases: 3. This CDR3 comprises 16 residues.

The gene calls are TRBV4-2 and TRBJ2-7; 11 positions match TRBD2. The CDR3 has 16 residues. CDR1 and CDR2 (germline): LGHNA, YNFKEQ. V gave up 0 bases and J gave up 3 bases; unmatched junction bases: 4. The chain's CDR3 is CASSQDLGTSGYEQYF. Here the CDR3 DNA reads TGTGCCAGCAGCCAAGATCTGGGGACTAGCGGCTACGAGCAGTACTTC.

The CDR3, as DNA: TGTGCCAGCAGCTCGAGCAGCGGGAGAACCCGCGGAGATACGCAGTATTTT. Translation: CASSSSSGRTRGDTQYF. This sequence joins TRBV7-3 and TRBJ2-3; 8 nucleotides match TRBD2. Germline V gene lookup returns CDR1 SGHTA and CDR2 FQGTGA. V trimming: 4 bases; J trimming: 5 bases; junction bases outside the gene matches: 14. The CDR3 is made up of 17 amino acids.

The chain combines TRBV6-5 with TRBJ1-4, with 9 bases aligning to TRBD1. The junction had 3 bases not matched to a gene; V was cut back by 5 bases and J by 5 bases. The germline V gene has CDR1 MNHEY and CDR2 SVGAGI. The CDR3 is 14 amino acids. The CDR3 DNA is TGTGCCAGCAGTGGACAGGGGCGGAATGAAAAACTGTTTTTT. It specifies CASSGQGRNEKLFF.

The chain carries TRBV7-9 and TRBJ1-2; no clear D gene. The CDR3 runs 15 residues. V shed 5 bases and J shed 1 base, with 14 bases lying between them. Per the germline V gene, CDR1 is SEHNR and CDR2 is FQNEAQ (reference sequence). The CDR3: CASSAIQVFNYGYTF. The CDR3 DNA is TGTGCCAGCAGCGCTATTCAGGTGTTTAACTATGGCTACACCTTC. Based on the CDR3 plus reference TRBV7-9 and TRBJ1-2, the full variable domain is DTGVSQNPRHKITKRGQNVTFRCDPISEHNRLYWYRQTLGQGPEFLTYFQNEAQLEKSRLLSDRFSAERPKGSFSTLEIQRTEQGDSAMYLCASSAIQVFNYGYTFGSGTRLTVV.

The CDR3 nucleotides are TGTGCCAGCAGCTCCCCTGGTCAGGGCTCCTACGAGCAGTACTTC. The encoded protein is CASSSPGQGSYEQYF. This sequence joins TRBV6-5 and TRBJ2-7; D may be TRBD1 (5 bases). Germline values: CDR1 MNHEY, CDR2 SVGAGI. Between the trimmed V and J ends, which lost 6 bases and 0 bases, there was a span of 15 bases. The CDR3 runs to 15 residues.

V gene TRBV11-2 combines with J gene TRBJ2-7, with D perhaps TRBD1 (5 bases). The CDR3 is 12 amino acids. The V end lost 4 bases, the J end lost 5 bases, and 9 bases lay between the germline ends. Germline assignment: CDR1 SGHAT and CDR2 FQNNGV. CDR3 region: CASSSGWDEQYF. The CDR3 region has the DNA TGTGCCAGCAGCTCAGGGTGGGACGAGCAGTACTTC.

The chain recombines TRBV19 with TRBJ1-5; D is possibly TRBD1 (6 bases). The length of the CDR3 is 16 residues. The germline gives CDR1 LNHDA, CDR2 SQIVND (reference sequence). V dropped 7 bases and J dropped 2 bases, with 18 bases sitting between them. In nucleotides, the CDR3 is TGTGCCAGTATCCGAACAGGCGGGGGCGGCAATCAGCCCCAGCATTTT. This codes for CASIRTGGGGNQPQHF.

The DNA for the CDR3 is TGTGCCAGCAGTCAGAGGGGGACTACAAATGAGCAGTTCTTC. Translation: CASSQRGTTNEQFF. This rearrangement joins TRBV2 to TRBJ2-1, with a possible D match to TRBD2 (7 bases). The CDR3 contains 14 residues. The germline V gene encodes CDR1 SNHLY and CDR2 FYNNEI. With 5 bases removed from V and 7 bases from J, the gap between germline ends came to 15 bases.

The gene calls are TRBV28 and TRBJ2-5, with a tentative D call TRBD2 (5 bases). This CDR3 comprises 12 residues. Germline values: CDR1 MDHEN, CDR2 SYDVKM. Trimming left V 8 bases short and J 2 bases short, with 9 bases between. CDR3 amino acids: CASGSLQETQYF. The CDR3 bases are TGTGCCAGCGGGAGCCTTCAAGAGACCCAGTACTTC.

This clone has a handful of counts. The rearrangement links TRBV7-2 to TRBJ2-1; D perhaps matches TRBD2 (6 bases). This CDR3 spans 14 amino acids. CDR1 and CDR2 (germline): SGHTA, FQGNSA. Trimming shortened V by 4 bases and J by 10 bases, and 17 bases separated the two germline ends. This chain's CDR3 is CASSSPSRAGEQFF. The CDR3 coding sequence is TGTGCCAGCAGCTCCCCTTCGAGGGCGGGGGAGCAGTTCTTC.